These 26 T cell receptor beta chains were all obtained from the same sample, sequenced in a study of T-cell reconstitution after alpha-beta-depleted transplantation in children. The TCRbeta library was prepared with unique molecular identifiers. Using its own MiXCR run on the PCR reads, TCRdb lists one record per CDR3 protein. The profile shows 250,000 to 300,000 distinct CDR3 sequences, 9.5% to 10% of them singletons. The source was PBMCs from the stem cell graft donor, collected from the stem cell graft. Receptors originate from a human donor who donated a stem cell graft to a child with SCID.

This sequence joins TRBV6-2 or TRBV6-3 and TRBJ2-1, with TRBD1 identical over 9 bases. The junction had 8 bases not matched to a gene; V was cut back by 0 bases and J by 8 bases. The CDR3 covers 16 residues. Looked up from germline, CDR1 is MNHEY and CDR2 is SVGEGT. The CDR3 DNA sequence: TGTGCCAGCAGTTACTCCCGGGACAGGGCTCTGGATGAGCAGTTCTTC. It yields the protein CASSYSRDRALDEQFF.

This clonotype showed up just a few times. V gene TRBV12-3 or TRBV12-4 combines with J gene TRBJ2-3; a weak D match, TRBD2 (5 bases). CDR3 size: 13 residues. Trimming cost V 5 bases and J 9 bases, with 15 bases left between them. As DNA, the CDR3 is TGTGCCAGCAGTCTCGCGGGCACCCGGACGCAGTATTTT. Protein sequence: CASSLAGTRTQYF.

The CDR3 coding sequence is TGTGCCAGCAGTTTAGAGGGGGCGTTGGATCAGCCCCAGCATTTT. Its translation: CASSLEGALDQPQHF. The V gene is TRBV12-3 or TRBV12-4, the J gene TRBJ1-5; 7 nucleotides line up with TRBD1. The CDR3 loop spans 15 amino acids. V was clipped by 1 base and J by 5 bases; unmatched bases: 5.

The V and J genes are TRBV10-3 and TRBJ1-6; 10 nucleotides match TRBD1. CDR1 is ENHRY, CDR2 SYGVKD, per germline. This CDR3 is 13 amino acids long. V lost 8 bases to trimming and J lost 7 bases; unmatched junction nucleotides: 2. CDR3 sequence reads: CAIGTGENSPLHF. CDR3 DNA: TGTGCCATCGGGACAGGGGAGAATTCACCCCTCCACTTT.

This clonotype occurred a few times. The chain has TRBV5-1 and TRBJ2-5; D is unresolved. The CDR3 runs to 13 residues. Between the trimmed V and J ends, which lost 1 base and 3 bases, there was a span of 7 bases. Germline V gene lookup returns CDR1 SGHRS and CDR2 YFSETQ. Here the CDR3 reads CASSLFQEETQYF. CDR3 DNA sequence: TGCGCCAGCAGCTTGTTCCAGGAAGAGACCCAGTACTTC.

The chain combines TRBV20-1 with TRBJ2-3; D remains unclear. The CDR3 loop spans 13 amino acids. From germline, CDR1 is DFQATT and CDR2 SNEGSKA (reference sequence). V shed 0 bases and J shed 6 bases, with 10 bases lying between them. CDR3 DNA sequence: TGCAGTGCTAGAGAGGGCCCTGTGGATACGCAGTATTTT. It codes for CSAREGPVDTQYF.

V and J are TRBV20-1 and TRBJ2-7, with 7 nucleotides matching TRBD1. CDR3 length equals 12 residues. From germline, CDR1 is DFQATT and CDR2 SNEGSKA (reference sequence). V gave up 3 bases and J gave up 5 bases; unmatched junction bases: 4. For the CDR3, the DNA is TGCAGTGCTAGGACAGGGCCTAACGAGCAGTACTTC. Translation gives CSARTGPNEQYF.

This clonotype has ten or more counts. The V and J genes are TRBV4-1 and TRBJ2-1; TRBD2 might be the D (5 bases). CDR3 size: 17 residues. V shed 0 bases and J shed 0 bases, with 12 bases lying between them. Germline V CDR1 and CDR2: MGHRA, YSYEKL. CDR3: CASSQDPTLVSYNEQFF. CDR3 nucleotides: TGCGCCAGCAGCCAAGATCCAACACTAGTCTCCTACAATGAGCAGTTCTTC.

A word on this clonotype: One junction end disagrees with the germline gene, perhaps due to a read error. The chain joins TRBV23-1 to TRBJ1-2, with 7 bases that match TRBD1. TRBV23-1 is recorded as an ORF, its role being uncertain. This CDR3 has 13 residues. Here the CDR3 reads CANSHRDSYGYTF. Written as DNA, the CDR3 is TGCGCCAACAGTCATCGGGACAGTTATGGCTACACCTTC.

For the CDR3, the DNA is TGTGCCAGCGGCGGGGTCACTTCGGGACAGACCCAGTACTTC. It translates to CASGGVTSGQTQYF. V and J are TRBV6-4 and TRBJ2-5; D perhaps matches TRBD2 (6 bases). This CDR3 contains 14 residues. Germline values: CDR1 MRHNA, CDR2 SNTAGT. Trimming left V 8 bases short and J 6 bases short, with 19 bases between.

The gene calls are TRBV20-1 and TRBJ2-1, with TRBD2 identical over 11 bases. Germline CDR1 and CDR2: DFQATT and SNEGSKA (reference sequence). Trimming took 1 base from V and 10 from J; bases not matched to a gene: 12. The CDR3 contains 16 residues. The CDR3 DNA follows: TGCAGTGCTAGAGTTTTAGCGGGGGGGCCAACCAGGGAGCAGTTCTTC. Translated: CSARVLAGGPTREQFF.

The CDR3 is CASSPNRDKNNEQFF. In nucleotides, the CDR3 is TGTGCCAGCAGCCCAAACCGGGACAAGAACAATGAGCAGTTCTTC. This chain connects TRBV7-3 to TRBJ2-1; a weak D match, TRBD1 (6 bases). Germline V gene lookup returns CDR1 SGHTA and CDR2 FQGTGA. CDR3 length equals 15 residues. Deletions cut 5 bases from V and 5 bases from J, with 16 bases between.

This clonotype was detected many times. The chain carries TRBV5-1 and TRBJ2-2, with 8 nucleotides matching TRBD2. The V and J ends lost 4 bases and 6 bases, in that order; junction bases with no gene match: 11. Per germline, CDR1 SGHRS and CDR2 YFSETQ. The CDR3 consists of 16 residues. The CDR3 DNA sequence: TGCGCCAGCAGCGGGGGACTAGGCCCACAGCCCGGGGAGCTGTTTTTT. It is translated as CASSGGLGPQPGELFF.

This clonotype was observed many times. The rearrangement links TRBV12-5 to TRBJ2-5; D ambiguous. Trimming took off 3 bases at V and 7 bases at J, with 3 bases between the two ends. Germline V gives CDR1 LGHNT, CDR2 FRNRAP. This CDR3 has 10 residues. CDR3 protein: CASGLVTQYF. CDR3 DNA sequence: TGTGCTAGTGGTTTAGTGACCCAGTACTTC.

This clonotype was counted a few times. This sequence joins TRBV7-6 and TRBJ2-2, with a possible D match to TRBD2 (6 bases). Germline V gene data show CDR1 as SGHVS and CDR2 as FNYEAQ. The CDR3 sequence is 15 residues long. V gave up 6 bases and J gave up 1 base, with 12 bases separating them. CDR3 in amino acids: CASRAGTQNTGELFF. DNA for the CDR3: TGTGCCAGCAGGGCCGGGACTCAGAACACCGGGGAGCTGTTTTTT.

The chain uses TRBV6-1 and TRBJ2-2; 8 nucleotides agree with TRBD1. The V segment lost 6 bases and the J segment 1 base; nucleotides outside the gene matches: 10. The CDR3 contains 17 residues. Germline V CDR1 and CDR2: MNHNS, SASEGT. The CDR3 nucleotides are TGTGCCAGCAGGCTACAGGGGGGTCTTCAGAACACCGGGGAGCTGTTTTTT. It translates to CASRLQGGLQNTGELFF.

This clonotype has a handful of counts. The CDR3 protein is CSVEDHNLETQYF. CDR3 bases: TGCAGCGTTGAAGACCACAACCTAGAGACCCAGTACTTC. The genes are TRBV29-1 and TRBJ2-5; D is ambiguous. V gave up 0 bases and J gave up 4 bases, with 9 bases separating them. The CDR3 has 13 amino acids. CDR1 is SQVTM and CDR2 is ANQGSEA in the germline V gene. Full variable domain (remainder filled in from reference TRBV29-1 and TRBJ2-5): SAVISQKPSRDICQRGTSLTIQCQVDSQVTMMFWYRQQPGQSLTLIATANQGSEATYESGFVIDKFPISRPNLTFSTLTVSNMSPEDSSIYLCSVEDHNLETQYFGPGTRLLVL.

There are many counts of this clonotype. This sequence joins TRBV5-5 and TRBJ1-2; 9 positions match TRBD1. V trimming: 1 base; J trimming: 2 bases; junction bases outside the gene matches: 6. This CDR3 has 16 amino acids. Germline CDR1 and CDR2: SGHKS and YYEKEE (reference sequence). The CDR3 region has the DNA TGTGCCAGCAGCTTGACGGTGACAGGGGGAAACTATGGCTACACCTTC. It codes for CASSLTVTGGNYGYTF.

This clonotype appeared a few times. V gene TRBV20-1 combines with J gene TRBJ1-2, with D maybe TRBD1 (6 bases). The length of the CDR3 is 13 residues. Trimming left V 5 bases short and J 5 bases short, with 15 bases between. Germline CDR1 reads DFQATT; CDR2 reads SNEGSKA (reference sequence). CDR3 nucleotides: TGCAGTGCTCCTGGACAGTCGGGGTATGGCTACACCTTC. It codes for CSAPGQSGYGYTF.

This clonotype came up a few times. The rearrangement links TRBV27 to TRBJ2-7, with 7 bases identical to TRBD2. Per the germline V gene, CDR1 is MNHEY and CDR2 is SMNVEV (reference sequence). The J segment lost 1 base and the V segment lost 5 bases, leaving 14 bases of the junction unmatched. There are 17 residues in the CDR3. The CDR3 is CASSLNMGGWSSYEQYF. Written as DNA, the CDR3 is TGTGCCAGCAGTCTCAACATGGGGGGGTGGAGTTCCTACGAGCAGTACTTC.

This clonotype was detected many times. J is TRBJ1-6 and V is TRBV7-2, with unresolved D. This CDR3 has 14 residues. Trimming removed 1 base from V and 5 bases from J, with 6 bases in between. Per germline, CDR1 SGHTA and CDR2 FQGNSA. CDR3 residues: CASSLDKNNSPLHF. The CDR3 bases are TGTGCCAGCAGCTTAGACAAAAATAATTCACCCCTCCACTTT.

The rearrangement uses TRBV4-1 and TRBJ2-2; 8 bases agree with TRBD1. The V and J ends lost 5 bases and 5 bases, in that order; junction bases with no gene match: 10. Germline CDR1 and CDR2: MGHRA and YSYEKL. The CDR3 has 16 residues. The CDR3 nucleotides read TGCGCCAGCAGCAAAGGACAGGGCAAGGTTACCGGGGAGCTGTTTTTT. Translating gives CASSKGQGKVTGELFF.

This clonotype was picked up a small number of times. This chain connects TRBV7-9 to TRBJ1-2; D is unclear. V was pared by 5 bases and J by 8 bases, with 9 bases between. The length of the CDR3 is 11 residues. Germline V gene lookup returns CDR1 SEHNR and CDR2 FQNEAQ (reference sequence). The CDR3 nucleotides are TGTGCCAGCAGCCCCCTTGCAGGCTACACCTTC. Its protein product is CASSPLAGYTF.

The rearrangement uses TRBV19 and TRBJ2-7; D might be TRBD1 or TRBD2, each matching 5 bases. V was clipped by 1 base and J by 4 bases, with 11 bases between them. CDR1 and CDR2 (germline): LNHDA, SQIVND (reference sequence). CDR3 length equals 14 residues. This CDR3 is CASSIGGVGYEQYF. For the CDR3, the DNA is TGTGCCAGTAGTATAGGAGGGGTCGGGTACGAGCAGTACTTC.

This clonotype was counted at least ten times. This chain uses TRBV12-3 or TRBV12-4 with TRBJ1-5, with D maybe TRBD1 (5 bases). Trimming took 6 bases from V and 11 from J, leaving 20 bases between them. The length of the CDR3 is 14 residues. CDR3: CASRPGTGGGSQHF. The CDR3 DNA sequence: TGTGCCAGCAGGCCCGGGACTGGGGGTGGGTCCCAGCATTTT.

This clonotype was counted only a few times. The chain combines TRBV25-1 with TRBJ1-6, with 11 bases identical to TRBD1. Germline V gene lookup returns CDR1 MGHDK and CDR2 SYGVNS. The length of the CDR3 is 17 residues. J was trimmed by 5 bases and V by 4 bases; bases with no gene match: 7. CDR3 region: CASSGRTGGADNSPLHF. The CDR3 nucleotides are TGTGCCAGCAGTGGAAGGACAGGGGGCGCAGATAATTCACCCCTCCACTTT.